The clone carrying this T cell receptor beta chain has a handful of counts. Other DNA sequences from this sample encode an identical CDR3 as well. The data were produced by immunoSEQ multiplex PCR, yet TCRdb's version contains in-frame clones alone and is incomplete. This table has 40,000 to 45,000 clones, roughly nine tenths appearing once. The data were taken from a study of T cell changes during pregnancy in multiple sclerosis. The CDR3 is 14 residues long. Trimming shortened V by 2 bases and J by 6 bases, and 11 bases separated the two germline ends. Germline-derived CDR1 and CDR2 are SNHLY and FYNNEI.

The rearrangement joins TRBV2 to TRBJ2-1; tentative D call: TRBD1 (6 bases). Sequenced material: CD4+ T cells from peripheral blood mononuclear cells, taken in the first trimester of pregnancy. The receptor was derived from a female donor with multiple sclerosis, enrolled in a pregnancy study. CDR3 sequence reads: CASSEQGPSNEQFF. CDR3 DNA: TGTGCCAGCAGTGAACAGGGGCCCTCCAATGAGCAGTTCTTC.